The following is a T cell receptor beta chain sequence with its context. No antigen is known for it. The data belong to a study of cytomegalovirus exposure and HLA in healthy donors. General study points: The authors later found most CMV-associated TCR beta chains appeared HLA-restricted. Researchers counted around 180 TCR beta chains as cytomegalovirus-associated.

The germline V and J ends were trimmed by 1 base and 4 bases, with 11 bases remaining between them. CDR3 length equals 15 residues. CDR1 LNHDA and CDR2 SQIVND come from the germline V gene (reference sequence). The PCR made use of 60 Vbeta and 13 Jbeta primers. TCRdb's table, derived via immunoSEQ multiplex PCR, lists solely in-frame clones and lacks some. Among fewer than 200,000 clones listed, just under 80% were seen once. The receptor was isolated from a woman aged 45-59 years in good health and CMV-seronegative. The chain couples TRBV19 to TRBJ1-5, with D maybe TRBD1 (5 bases). The source material was PBMCs. The CDR3 protein is CASSIVGGSNQPQHF. CDR3 coding DNA: TGTGCCAGTAGTATAGTCGGGGGTTCGAATCAGCCCCAGCATTTT.